The clone carrying this TCR beta chain has more than one count but fewer than ten. The repertoire was sequenced with immunoSEQ multiplex PCR; TCRdb's copy has only in-frame clones and lacks some. The table shows over 10,000 clones, with 70% to 75% occurring only once. This sample was included in a study of blood T cell repertoires in COVID-19. Study overall: In each case, the material was cDNA or gDNA derived from T cells, B-cell-depleted T cells, or PBMCs.

The sequence derives from a man aged 60 to 69 with COVID-19, enrolled during active disease. Sequenced sample: peripheral blood.

The CDR3 loop reads CASSLVTSGYEQYF. In DNA form, the CDR3 reads TGTGCCAGCAGCTTAGTGACTAGCGGCTACGAGCAGTACTTC. V usage is TRBV7-2 and J usage is TRBJ2-7, with 9 bases that match TRBD2. V lost 1 base and J lost 3; bases outside the gene matches: 1. The V gene's germline CDR1 is SGHTA and CDR2 FQGNSA. The CDR3 runs to 14 residues.